These 5 T cell receptor beta chains came from one sample sequenced in a study of control samples from healthy donors and cancer patients. Libraries were prepared by immunoSEQ multiplex PCR; TCRdb keeps only in-frame clonotypes and omits some of them. This repertoire shows roughly 150,000 clones, around 88% found once; its top ten account for approximately 1.7%. The sequencing input was blood. The source is a man between 18 and 35 years old in good health.

The chain carries TRBV28 and TRBJ2-2; the match to TRBD1 covers 8 bases. The germline CDR1 and CDR2 sequences are MDHEN and SYDVKM. CDR3 size: 15 residues. After removal of 4 bases from V and 6 bases from J, the junction contained 7 bases not matched to a gene. The CDR3 sequence is CASSYRGSVAGELFF. The CDR3 DNA follows: TGTGCCAGCAGTTACAGGGGGTCCGTGGCCGGGGAGCTGTTTTTT.

The rearrangement uses TRBV9 and TRBJ2-1; 8 positions match TRBD2. In germline, CDR1 is SGDLS, CDR2 YYNGEE. The junction had 4 bases not matched to a gene; V was cut back by 0 bases and J by 5 bases. The CDR3 totals 15 residues. CDR3 residues: CASSVEPGGNNEQFF. The CDR3 DNA sequence: TGTGCCAGCAGCGTAGAACCGGGGGGGAACAATGAGCAGTTCTTC.

The rearrangement joins TRBV18 to TRBJ2-3; TRBD2 is a possible D gene (6 bases). Germline V gene lookup returns CDR1 KGHSH and CDR2 LQKENI. The ends were cut back, 3 bases at V and 3 bases at J, with 22 bases in the middle. This CDR3 region has 18 residues. The CDR3 DNA reads as TGTGCCAGCTCACCGGACGTGTCGGGGGTCGTTGGTACAGATACGCAGTATTTT. This encodes CASSPDVSGVVGTDTQYF.

This clone was recorded only once. V and J are TRBV5-5 and TRBJ1-4, with a tentative D call TRBD1 (6 bases). This CDR3 comprises 14 residues. Germline V gene sequence: CDR1 SGHKS, CDR2 YYEKEE (reference sequence). Trimming removed 0 bases at V and 7 bases at J, with 10 bases between. In DNA, the CDR3 is TGTGCCAGCAGCTTGGGGGGGGCCGCTGAAAAACTGTTTTTT. Encoded protein: CASSLGGAAEKLFF.

J is TRBJ1-1 and V is TRBV2, with D perhaps matching TRBD1 (5 bases). Trimming stripped 11 bases from V and 4 bases from J, with 11 bases between. CDR3 length: 11 residues. Germline V lookup: CDR1 SNHLY, CDR2 FYNNEI. The CDR3 loop is CAAGRGTEAFF. For the CDR3, the DNA is TGTGCCGCGGGGAGGGGCACTGAAGCTTTCTTT. The full variable domain, completed using reference TRBV2 and TRBJ1-1, is EPEVTQTPSHQVTQMGQEVILRCVPISNHLYFYWYRQILGQKVEFLVSFYNNEISEKSEIFDDQFSVERPDGSNFTLKIRSTKLEDSAMYFCAAGRGTEAFFGQGTRLTVV.